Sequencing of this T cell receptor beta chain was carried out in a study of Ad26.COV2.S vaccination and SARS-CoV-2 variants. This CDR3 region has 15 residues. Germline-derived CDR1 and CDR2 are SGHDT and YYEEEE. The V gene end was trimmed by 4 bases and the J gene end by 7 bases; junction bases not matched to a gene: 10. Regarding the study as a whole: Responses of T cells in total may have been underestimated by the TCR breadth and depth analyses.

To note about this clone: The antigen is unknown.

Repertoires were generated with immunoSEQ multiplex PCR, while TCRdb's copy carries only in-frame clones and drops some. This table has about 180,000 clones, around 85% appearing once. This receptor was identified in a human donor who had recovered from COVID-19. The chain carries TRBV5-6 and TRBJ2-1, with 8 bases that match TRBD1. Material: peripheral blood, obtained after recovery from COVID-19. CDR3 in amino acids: CASSPGQGVSNEQFF. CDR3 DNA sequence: TGTGCCAGCAGCCCTGGACAGGGCGTGTCAAATGAGCAGTTCTTC.